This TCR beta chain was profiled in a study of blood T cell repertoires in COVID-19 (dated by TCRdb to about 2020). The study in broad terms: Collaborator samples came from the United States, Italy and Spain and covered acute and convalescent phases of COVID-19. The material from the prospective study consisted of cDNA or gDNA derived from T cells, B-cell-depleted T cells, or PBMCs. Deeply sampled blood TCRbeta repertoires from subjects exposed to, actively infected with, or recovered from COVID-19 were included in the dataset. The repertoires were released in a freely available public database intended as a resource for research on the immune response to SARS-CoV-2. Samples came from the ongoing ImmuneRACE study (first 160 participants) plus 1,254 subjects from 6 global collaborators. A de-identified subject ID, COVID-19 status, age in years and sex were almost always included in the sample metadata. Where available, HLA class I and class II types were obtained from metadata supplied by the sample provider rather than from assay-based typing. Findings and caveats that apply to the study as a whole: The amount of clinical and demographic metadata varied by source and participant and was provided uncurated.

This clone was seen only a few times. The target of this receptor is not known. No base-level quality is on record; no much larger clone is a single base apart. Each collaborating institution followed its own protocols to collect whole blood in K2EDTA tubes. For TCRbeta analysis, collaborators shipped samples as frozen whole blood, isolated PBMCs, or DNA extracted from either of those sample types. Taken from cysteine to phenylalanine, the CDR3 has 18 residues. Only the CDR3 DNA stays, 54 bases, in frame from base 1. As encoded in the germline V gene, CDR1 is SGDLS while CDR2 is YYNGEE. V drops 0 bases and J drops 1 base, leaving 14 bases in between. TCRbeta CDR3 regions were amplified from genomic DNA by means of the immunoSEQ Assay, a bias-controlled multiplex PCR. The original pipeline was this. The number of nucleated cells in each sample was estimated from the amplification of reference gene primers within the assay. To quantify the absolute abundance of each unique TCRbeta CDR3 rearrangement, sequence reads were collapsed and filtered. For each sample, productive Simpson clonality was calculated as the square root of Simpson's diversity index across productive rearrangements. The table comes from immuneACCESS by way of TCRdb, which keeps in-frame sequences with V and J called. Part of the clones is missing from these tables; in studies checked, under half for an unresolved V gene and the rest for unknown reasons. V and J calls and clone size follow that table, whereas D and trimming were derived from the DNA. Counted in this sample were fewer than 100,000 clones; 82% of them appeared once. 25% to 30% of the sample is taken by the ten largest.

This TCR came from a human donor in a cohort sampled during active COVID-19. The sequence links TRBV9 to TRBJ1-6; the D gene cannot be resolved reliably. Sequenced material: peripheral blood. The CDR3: CASSVGGETRSYNSPLHF. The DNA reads TGTGCCAGCAGCGTAGGTGGGGAGACAAGGTCCTATAATTCACCCCTCCACTTT.